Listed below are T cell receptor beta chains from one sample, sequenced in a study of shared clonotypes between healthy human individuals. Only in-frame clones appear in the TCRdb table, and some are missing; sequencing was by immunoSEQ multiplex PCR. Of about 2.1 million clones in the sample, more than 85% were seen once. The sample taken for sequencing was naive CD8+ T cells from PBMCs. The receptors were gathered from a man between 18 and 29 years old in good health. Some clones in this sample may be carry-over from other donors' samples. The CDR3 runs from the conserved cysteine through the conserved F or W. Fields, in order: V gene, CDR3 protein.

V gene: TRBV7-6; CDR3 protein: CASSQLQGGHPDTQYF
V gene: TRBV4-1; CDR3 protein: CASSQYRGSSREQYF
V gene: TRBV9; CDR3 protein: CASSARVADWSGANVLTF
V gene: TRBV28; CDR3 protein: CASSLSVSAGFYEQYF
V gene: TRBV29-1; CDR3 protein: CSVEVGGRYGYTF
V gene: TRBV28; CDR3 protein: CASSPRGGETQYF
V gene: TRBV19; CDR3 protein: CASSIQGDSYNEQFF
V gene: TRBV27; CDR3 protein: CASSPALVSGRELFF
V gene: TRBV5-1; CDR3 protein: CASRPSVAYEQYF
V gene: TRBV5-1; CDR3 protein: CASSLEAGAVDEQFF
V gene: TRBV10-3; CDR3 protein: CAIRRGTVSDTEAFF
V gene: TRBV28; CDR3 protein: CASALQGGTGELFF
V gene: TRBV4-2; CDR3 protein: CASSHRGGGTNEKLFF
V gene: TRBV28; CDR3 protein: CASSQILDRAAGNTIYF
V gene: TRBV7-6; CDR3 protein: CASSLDRERSYEQYF
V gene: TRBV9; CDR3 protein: CASSVGQGPALGELFF
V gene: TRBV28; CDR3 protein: CASRPDREGAYEQYF
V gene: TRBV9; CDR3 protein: CASSPSGVGETQYF
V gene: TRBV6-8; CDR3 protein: CASSYRVRDWDGYTF
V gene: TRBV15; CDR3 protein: CATSRGRGARYEQYF
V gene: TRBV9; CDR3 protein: CASSPGAENYEQYF
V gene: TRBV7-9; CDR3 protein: CASSSRGGEGPYNEQFF
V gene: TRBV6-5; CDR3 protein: CASSYYIKGSTEAFF
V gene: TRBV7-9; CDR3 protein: CASSLDTHGYTF
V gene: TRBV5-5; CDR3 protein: CASSFPTGDFYEQYF
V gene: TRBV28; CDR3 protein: CASRGQVLTESGNTIYF
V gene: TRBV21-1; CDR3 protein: CASSPQGGGIRQETQYF
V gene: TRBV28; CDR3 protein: CASSSSLASSGNTIYF
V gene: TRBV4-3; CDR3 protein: CASSQDSGLGDEQYF
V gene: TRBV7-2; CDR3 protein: CASSFSLGGVGTEAFF
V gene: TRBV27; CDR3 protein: CATQGAFSYEQYF
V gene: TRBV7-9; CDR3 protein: CASSLAQGKETQYF
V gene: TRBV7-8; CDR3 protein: CASSPDRGETQYF
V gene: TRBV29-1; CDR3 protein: CSVEWEGAYNEQFF
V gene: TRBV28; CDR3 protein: CASSAGTGVLQGPQHF
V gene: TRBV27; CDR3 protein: CASSANLKRTQYF
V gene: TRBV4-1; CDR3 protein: CASSQARTEGYEQYF
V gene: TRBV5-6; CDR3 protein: CASSPTRRGDTGELFF
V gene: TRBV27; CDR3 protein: CASSPMTGELFF
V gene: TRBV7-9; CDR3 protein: CASSLVGQGAFNGELFF